Listed below are T cell receptor beta chains from one sample, sequenced in a study of cytomegalovirus exposure and HLA in healthy donors. Assay: immunoSEQ multiplex PCR; the TCRdb copy retains only in-frame clones and omits some. The sample lists roughly 130,000 clones, less than 85% seen once, with 3% to 4% in the top ten. The specimen was PBMCs. Receptors were obtained from a male donor in good health and CMV-seronegative. Both conserved end residues are part of each CDR3. Each record gives: V gene, J gene, D gene, clone size, CDR3 protein, CDR3 DNA. A D gene is named only where the DNA matches it firmly. Only part of the rows carry a size: once, few, many, or a class if the clone is expanded.

v_gene: TRBV5-1; j_gene: TRBJ2-7; d_gene: -; abundance: -; CDR3aa: CASSLVWGESYEQYF; CDR3nt: TGCGCCAGCAGCTTGGTATGGGGAGAGTCCTACGAGCAGTACTTC
v_gene: TRBV19; j_gene: TRBJ2-1; d_gene: -; abundance: -; CDR3aa: CASNGNPGLTYNEQFF; CDR3nt: TGTGCCAGTAACGGTAACCCGGGACTGACCTACAATGAGCAGTTCTTC
v_gene: TRBV4-1; j_gene: TRBJ1-5; d_gene: -; abundance: -; CDR3aa: CASSQDLQKNQPQHF; CDR3nt: TGCGCCAGCAGCCAAGATCTCCAGAAAAATCAGCCCCAGCATTTT
v_gene: TRBV7-9; j_gene: TRBJ1-4; d_gene: -; abundance: -; CDR3aa: CASSLVGGNEKLFF; CDR3nt: TGTGCCAGCAGCTTAGTGGGGGGTAATGAAAAACTGTTTTTT
v_gene: TRBV6-5; j_gene: TRBJ1-1; d_gene: -; abundance: -; CDR3aa: CASRGLIEAFF; CDR3nt: TGTGCCAGCAGGGGACTGATTGAAGCTTTCTTT
v_gene: TRBV4-2; j_gene: TRBJ1-3; d_gene: -; abundance: few; CDR3aa: CASSQERHGSSGNTIYF; CDR3nt: TGTGCCAGCAGCCAAGAACGACACGGTAGCTCTGGAAACACCATATATTTT
v_gene: TRBV4-3; j_gene: TRBJ2-1; d_gene: -; abundance: -; CDR3aa: CASSPGWDEQFF; CDR3nt: TGCGCCAGCAGCCCAGGGTGGGATGAGCAGTTCTTC
v_gene: TRBV25-1; j_gene: TRBJ2-7; d_gene: -; abundance: once; CDR3aa: CASRGGLPYEQYF; CDR3nt: TGTGCCAGCAGAGGCGGACTACCTTACGAGCAGTACTTC
v_gene: TRBV18; j_gene: TRBJ2-3; d_gene: -; abundance: few; CDR3aa: CASSPPGGDTQYF; CDR3nt: TGTGCCAGCTCACCACCCGGGGGAGATACGCAGTATTTT
v_gene: TRBV30; j_gene: TRBJ1-2; d_gene: TRBD1; abundance: few; CDR3aa: CAWSVSRGSSGYTF; CDR3nt: TGTGCCTGGAGTGTAAGCAGGGGGAGTAGTGGCTACACCTTC
v_gene: TRBV4-3; j_gene: TRBJ1-6; d_gene: -; abundance: few; CDR3aa: CASSARQVSSYNSPLHF; CDR3nt: TGCGCCAGCAGCGCCCGACAGGTCAGCTCCTATAATTCACCCCTCCACTTT
v_gene: TRBV5-1; j_gene: TRBJ2-5; d_gene: TRBD2; abundance: -; CDR3aa: CASSLGGGSETQYF; CDR3nt: TGCGCCAGCAGCTTGGGCGGGGGGAGTGAGACCCAGTACTTC
v_gene: TRBV9; j_gene: TRBJ1-2; d_gene: TRBD1; abundance: -; CDR3aa: CASTQGAWGYTF; CDR3nt: TGTGCCAGCACCCAGGGGGCCTGGGGCTACACCTTC
v_gene: TRBV10-3; j_gene: TRBJ2-7; d_gene: TRBD2; abundance: -; CDR3aa: CAIRAGTSGRTLLYEQYF; CDR3nt: TGTGCCATCAGGGCCGGGACTAGCGGCCGTACGCTCCTTTACGAGCAGTACTTC
v_gene: TRBV29-1; j_gene: TRBJ2-1; d_gene: TRBD2; abundance: -; CDR3aa: CSVKSGIWNEQFF; CDR3nt: TGCAGCGTCAAAAGCGGGATTTGGAATGAGCAGTTCTTC
v_gene: TRBV9; j_gene: TRBJ2-7; d_gene: TRBD2; abundance: -; CDR3aa: CASSVGTGTSSYEQYF; CDR3nt: TGTGCCAGCAGCGTAGGAACGGGGACTAGCTCCTACGAGCAGTACTTC
v_gene: TRBV5-1; j_gene: TRBJ2-3; d_gene: TRBD2; abundance: -; CDR3aa: CASGVTGGRPTDTQYF; CDR3nt: TGCGCCAGCGGCGTCACTGGCGGGAGGCCCACAGATACGCAGTATTTT
v_gene: TRBV20-1; j_gene: TRBJ2-1; d_gene: TRBD2; abundance: -; CDR3aa: CSAGLAGQFF; CDR3nt: TGCAGTGCAGGGTTAGCGGGACAGTTCTTC
v_gene: TRBV5-1; j_gene: TRBJ2-7; d_gene: -; abundance: -; CDR3aa: CASSLDRFSYEQYF; CDR3nt: TGCGCCAGCAGCTTGGACAGATTTTCCTACGAGCAGTACTTC
v_gene: TRBV28; j_gene: TRBJ1-1; d_gene: -; abundance: -; CDR3aa: CASRSGHENTEAFF; CDR3nt: TGTGCCAGCAGATCAGGCCACGAGAACACTGAAGCTTTCTTT
v_gene: TRBV19; j_gene: TRBJ1-5; d_gene: -; abundance: -; CDR3aa: CASSIRSGIQPQHF; CDR3nt: TGTGCCAGTAGTATCAGGTCCGGCATTCAGCCCCAGCATTTT
v_gene: TRBV6-6; j_gene: TRBJ1-5; d_gene: TRBD1; abundance: -; CDR3aa: CASRDRQGYSNQPQHF; CDR3nt: TGTGCCAGCAGGGACCGACAGGGATACAGCAATCAGCCCCAGCATTTT
v_gene: TRBV6-5; j_gene: TRBJ1-1; d_gene: -; abundance: -; CDR3aa: CASSYGGHLNTEAFF; CDR3nt: TGTGCCAGCAGTTACGGGGGACACTTGAACACTGAAGCTTTCTTT
v_gene: TRBV30; j_gene: TRBJ2-7; d_gene: TRBD2; abundance: -; CDR3aa: CAWRDLAGVEQYF; CDR3nt: TGTGCCTGGAGAGACCTAGCGGGAGTTGAGCAGTACTTC
v_gene: TRBV7-9; j_gene: TRBJ2-4; d_gene: -; abundance: -; CDR3aa: CASSAGNLLAKNSQYF; CDR3nt: TGTGCCAGCAGCGCAGGCAATTTACTAGCCAAAAACAGTCAGTACTTC
v_gene: TRBV30; j_gene: TRBJ2-1; d_gene: TRBD2; abundance: -; CDR3aa: CACNLLAGGSEQFF; CDR3nt: TGTGCCTGTAACCTACTAGCGGGGGGGAGTGAGCAGTTCTTC
v_gene: TRBV7-2; j_gene: TRBJ2-7; d_gene: -; abundance: -; CDR3aa: CASSLAQGVYEQYF; CDR3nt: TGTGCCAGCAGCTTAGCACAGGGTGTTTACGAGCAGTACTTC
v_gene: TRBV4-1; j_gene: TRBJ2-6; d_gene: -; abundance: -; CDR3aa: CASSHKLLTGLSGANGLTF; CDR3nt: TGCGCCAGCAGCCACAAACTTCTGACAGGACTCTCTGGGGCCAACGGCCTGACTTTC
v_gene: TRBV29-1; j_gene: TRBJ2-1; d_gene: -; abundance: -; CDR3aa: CSVTGRVSNEQFF; CDR3nt: TGCAGCGTCACAGGGAGAGTAAGCAATGAGCAGTTCTTC
v_gene: TRBV5-1; j_gene: TRBJ1-2; d_gene: -; abundance: -; CDR3aa: CASSTTGMGGYTF; CDR3nt: TGCGCCAGCAGCACCACAGGGATGGGAGGCTACACCTTC
v_gene: TRBV9; j_gene: TRBJ2-7; d_gene: -; abundance: -; CDR3aa: CASSPSRVSEQYF; CDR3nt: TGTGCCAGCAGCCCTTCCAGGGTAAGCGAGCAGTACTTC
v_gene: TRBV5-6; j_gene: TRBJ1-1; d_gene: -; abundance: -; CDR3aa: CASSLNGGRAFF; CDR3nt: TGTGCCAGCAGCTTAAACGGGGGGCGAGCTTTCTTT
v_gene: TRBV6-4; j_gene: TRBJ2-2; d_gene: -; abundance: few; CDR3aa: CASSVQGGTGELFF; CDR3nt: TGTGCCAGCAGTGTGCAGGGAGGTACCGGGGAGCTGTTTTTT
v_gene: TRBV6-1; j_gene: TRBJ2-7; d_gene: -; abundance: -; CDR3aa: CASSEARRSYEQYF; CDR3nt: TGTGCCAGCAGTGAAGCGCGGCGGTCCTACGAGCAGTACTTC
v_gene: TRBV14; j_gene: TRBJ2-1; d_gene: -; abundance: few; CDR3aa: CASSQDPAGRFSEQFF; CDR3nt: TGTGCCAGCAGCCAAGATCCGGCAGGGAGGTTTAGTGAGCAGTTCTTC
v_gene: TRBV7-9; j_gene: TRBJ1-1; d_gene: TRBD1; abundance: -; CDR3aa: CASRPKGALDTEAFF; CDR3nt: TGTGCCAGCAGGCCTAAGGGGGCCTTAGACACTGAAGCTTTCTTT
v_gene: TRBV27; j_gene: TRBJ1-2; d_gene: TRBD1; abundance: few; CDR3aa: CASITNTGTAYNYGYTF; CDR3nt: TGTGCCAGCATTACTAATACCGGGACAGCTTATAACTATGGCTACACCTTC
v_gene: TRBV1; j_gene: TRBJ2-6; d_gene: -; abundance: -; CDR3aa: CTSSRWQSLLRGANVLTF; CDR3nt: TGCACCAGCAGCCGCTGGCAGAGTCTCTTGAGGGGGGCCAACGTCCTGACTTTC
v_gene: TRBV6-5; j_gene: TRBJ2-6; d_gene: -; abundance: -; CDR3aa: CASSYTEAGANGLTF; CDR3nt: TGTGCCAGCAGTTACACCGAGGCTGGGGCCAACGGCCTGACTTTC
v_gene: TRBV4-2; j_gene: TRBJ2-7; d_gene: -; abundance: -; CDR3aa: CASSQEFAGQSYEQYF; CDR3nt: TGTGCCAGCAGCCAAGAGTTCGCAGGACAGTCCTACGAGCAGTACTTC
v_gene: TRBV5-4; j_gene: TRBJ2-3; d_gene: -; abundance: few; CDR3aa: CASSSRYRGTDTQYF; CDR3nt: TGTGCCAGCAGCTCCCGGTACAGGGGCACAGATACGCAGTATTTT
v_gene: TRBV4-2; j_gene: TRBJ1-2; d_gene: -; abundance: -; CDR3aa: CASSQKGYGYTF; CDR3nt: TGTGCCAGCAGCCAAAAGGGGTATGGCTACACCTTC
v_gene: TRBV6-5; j_gene: TRBJ2-4; d_gene: -; abundance: -; CDR3aa: CASSYVRGGKNIQYF; CDR3nt: TGTGCCAGCAGTTACGTCAGGGGAGGGAAAAACATTCAGTACTTC
v_gene: TRBV11-2; j_gene: TRBJ1-2; d_gene: -; abundance: -; CDR3aa: CASSGQRRYTF; CDR3nt: TGTGCCAGCAGCGGACAGCGGCGGTACACCTTC
v_gene: TRBV30; j_gene: TRBJ2-7; d_gene: -; abundance: -; CDR3aa: CAWIPRSGSRIYEQYF; CDR3nt: TGTGCCTGGATCCCCAGGTCGGGATCGCGGATCTACGAGCAGTACTTC
v_gene: TRBV2; j_gene: TRBJ1-1; d_gene: TRBD1; abundance: -; CDR3aa: CASSRTGGFEAFF; CDR3nt: TGTGCCAGCTCCCGGACAGGGGGCTTTGAAGCTTTCTTT
v_gene: TRBV5-1; j_gene: TRBJ1-6; d_gene: TRBD1; abundance: -; CDR3aa: CASRRQGETNSPLHF; CDR3nt: TGCGCCAGCAGAAGACAGGGTGAGACGAATTCACCCCTCCACTTT
v_gene: TRBV27; j_gene: TRBJ2-7; d_gene: -; abundance: -; CDR3aa: CASSFQGGPYEQYF; CDR3nt: TGTGCCAGCAGTTTCCAGGGAGGCCCCTACGAGCAGTACTTC
v_gene: TRBV7-3; j_gene: TRBJ2-3; d_gene: TRBD1; abundance: -; CDR3aa: CASSLTGGADTQYF; CDR3nt: TGTGCCAGCAGCTTGACAGGGGGCGCAGATACGCAGTATTTT
v_gene: TRBV6-6; j_gene: TRBJ2-1; d_gene: -; abundance: -; CDR3aa: CASSEFNEQFF; CDR3nt: TGTGCCAGCAGTGAGTTCAATGAGCAGTTCTTC
v_gene: TRBV6-5; j_gene: TRBJ2-6; d_gene: -; abundance: -; CDR3aa: CASRSGANGLTF; CDR3nt: TGTGCCAGCCGATCTGGGGCCAACGGCCTGACTTTC
v_gene: TRBV19; j_gene: TRBJ1-3; d_gene: -; abundance: -; CDR3aa: CASRQSSGNTIYF; CDR3nt: TGTGCCAGTAGACAGAGCTCTGGAAACACCATATATTTT
v_gene: TRBV5-6; j_gene: TRBJ2-3; d_gene: -; abundance: -; CDR3aa: CASIHRAAFGTQYF; CDR3nt: TGTGCCAGCATCCACAGGGCCGCATTTGGTACGCAGTATTTT
v_gene: TRBV6-5; j_gene: TRBJ1-2; d_gene: -; abundance: -; CDR3aa: CASRSGGGYTF; CDR3nt: TGTGCCAGCAGATCTGGCGGCGGCTACACCTTC
v_gene: TRBV2; j_gene: TRBJ2-1; d_gene: -; abundance: -; CDR3aa: CATRPRTASNNEQFF; CDR3nt: TGTGCCACCAGACCCCGGACAGCTTCTAACAATGAGCAGTTCTTC